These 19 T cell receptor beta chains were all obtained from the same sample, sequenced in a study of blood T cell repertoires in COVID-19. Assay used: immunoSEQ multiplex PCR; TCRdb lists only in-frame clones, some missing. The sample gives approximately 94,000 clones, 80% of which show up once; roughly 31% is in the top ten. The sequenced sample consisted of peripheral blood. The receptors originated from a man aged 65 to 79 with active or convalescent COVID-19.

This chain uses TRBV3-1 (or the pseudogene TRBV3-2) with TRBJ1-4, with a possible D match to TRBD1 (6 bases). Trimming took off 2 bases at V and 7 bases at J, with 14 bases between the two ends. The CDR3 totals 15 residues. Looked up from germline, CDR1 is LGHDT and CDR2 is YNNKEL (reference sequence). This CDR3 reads CASSQRRGRIEKLFF. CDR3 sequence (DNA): TGTGCCAGCAGCCAACGCAGGGGCCGGATTGAAAAACTGTTTTTT.

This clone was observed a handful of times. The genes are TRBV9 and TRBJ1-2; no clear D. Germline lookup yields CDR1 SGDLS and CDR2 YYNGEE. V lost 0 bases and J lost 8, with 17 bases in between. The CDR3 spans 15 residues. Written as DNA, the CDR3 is TGTGCCAGCAGCGTAGTTCCCTCTCCCGGGAGCGGCTACACCTTC. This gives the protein CASSVVPSPGSGYTF.

CDR3 nucleotides: TGTGCCAGCAGCTTGCAGGGTTCGGGTGAAGCTTTCTTT. The encoded protein is CASSLQGSGEAFF. This sequence joins TRBV5-4 and TRBJ1-1, with a weak D call TRBD1 (5 bases). V shed 1 base and J shed 7 bases, with 11 bases lying between them. The CDR3 is made up of 13 amino acids. Germline CDR1 and CDR2: SGHNT and YYREEE (reference sequence). Filled out from reference TRBV5-4 and TRBJ1-1, the complete variable domain reads ETGVTQSPTHLIKTRGQQVTLRCSSQSGHNTVSWYQQALGQGPQFIFQYYREEENGRGNFPPRFSGLQFPNYSSELNVNALELDDSALYLCASSLQGSGEAFFGQGTRLTVV.

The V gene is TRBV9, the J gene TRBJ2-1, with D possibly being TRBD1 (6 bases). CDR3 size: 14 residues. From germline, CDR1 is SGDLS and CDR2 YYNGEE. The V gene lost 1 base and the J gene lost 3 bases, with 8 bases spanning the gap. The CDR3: CASSVRQDYNEQFF. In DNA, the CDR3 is TGTGCCAGCAGCGTACGACAGGACTACAATGAGCAGTTCTTC.

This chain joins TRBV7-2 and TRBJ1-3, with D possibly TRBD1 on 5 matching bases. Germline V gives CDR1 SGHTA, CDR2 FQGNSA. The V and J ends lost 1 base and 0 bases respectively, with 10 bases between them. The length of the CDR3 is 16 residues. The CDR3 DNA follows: TGTGCCAGCAGCTTAGACGGACAATTCTCTGGAAACACCATATATTTT. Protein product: CASSLDGQFSGNTIYF.

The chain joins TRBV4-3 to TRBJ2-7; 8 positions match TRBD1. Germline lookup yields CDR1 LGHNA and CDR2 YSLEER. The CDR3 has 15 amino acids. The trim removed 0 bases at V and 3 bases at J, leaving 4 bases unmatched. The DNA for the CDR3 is TGCGCCAGCAGCCAAGAGGACAGGGCAGGCTACGAGCAGTACTTC. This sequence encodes CASSQEDRAGYEQYF.

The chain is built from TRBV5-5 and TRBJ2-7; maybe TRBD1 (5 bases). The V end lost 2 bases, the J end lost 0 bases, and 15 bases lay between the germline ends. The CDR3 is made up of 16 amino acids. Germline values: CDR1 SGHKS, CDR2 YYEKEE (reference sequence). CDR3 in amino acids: CASSLSPTESSYEQYF. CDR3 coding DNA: TGTGCCAGCAGCTTATCACCGACAGAGTCCTCCTACGAGCAGTACTTC.

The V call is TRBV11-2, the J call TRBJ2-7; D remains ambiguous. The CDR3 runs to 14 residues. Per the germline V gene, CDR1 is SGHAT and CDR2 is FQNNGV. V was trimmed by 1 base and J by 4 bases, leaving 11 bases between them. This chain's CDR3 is CASSLVLYGYEQYF. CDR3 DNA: TGTGCCAGCAGCTTAGTGTTGTACGGGTACGAGCAGTACTTC. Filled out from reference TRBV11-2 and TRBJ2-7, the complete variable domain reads EAGVAQSPRYKIIEKRQSVAFWCNPISGHATLYWYQQILGQGPKLLIQFQNNGVVDDSQLPKDRFSAERLKGVDSTLKIQPAKLEDSAVYLCASSLVLYGYEQYFGPGTRLTVT.

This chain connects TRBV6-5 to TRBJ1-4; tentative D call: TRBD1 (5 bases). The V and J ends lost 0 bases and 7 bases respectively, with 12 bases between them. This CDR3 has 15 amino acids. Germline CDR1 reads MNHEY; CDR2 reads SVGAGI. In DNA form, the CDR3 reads TGTGCCAGCAGTTACTCGGGCAGGGCAGGTGAAAAACTGTTTTTT. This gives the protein CASSYSGRAGEKLFF.

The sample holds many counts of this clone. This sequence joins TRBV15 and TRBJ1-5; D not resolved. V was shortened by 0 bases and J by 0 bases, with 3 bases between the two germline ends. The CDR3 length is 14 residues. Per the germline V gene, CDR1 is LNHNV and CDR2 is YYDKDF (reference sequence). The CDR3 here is CATSRDNSNQPQHF. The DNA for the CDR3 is TGTGCCACCAGCAGAGATAATAGCAATCAGCCCCAGCATTTT.

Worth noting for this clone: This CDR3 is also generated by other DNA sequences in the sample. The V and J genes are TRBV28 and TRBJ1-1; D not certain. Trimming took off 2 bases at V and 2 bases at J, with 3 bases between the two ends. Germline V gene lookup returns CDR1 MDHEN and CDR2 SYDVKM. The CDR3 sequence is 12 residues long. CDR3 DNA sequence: TGTGCCAGCAGTTTACAAAACACTGAAGCTTTCTTT. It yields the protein CASSLQNTEAFF.

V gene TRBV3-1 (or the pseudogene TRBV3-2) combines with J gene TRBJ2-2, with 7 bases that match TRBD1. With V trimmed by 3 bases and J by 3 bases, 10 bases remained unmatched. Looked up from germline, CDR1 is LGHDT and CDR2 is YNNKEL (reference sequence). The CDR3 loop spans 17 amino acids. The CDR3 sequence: CASSHAGTAGDTGELFF. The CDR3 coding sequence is TGTGCCAGCAGCCACGCTGGGACAGCCGGGGACACCGGGGAGCTGTTTTTT.

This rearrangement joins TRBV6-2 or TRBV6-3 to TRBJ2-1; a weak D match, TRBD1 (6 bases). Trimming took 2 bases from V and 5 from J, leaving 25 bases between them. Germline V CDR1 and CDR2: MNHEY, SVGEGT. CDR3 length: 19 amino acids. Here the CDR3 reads CASSYPSSAGEGVNNEQFF. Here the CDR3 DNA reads TGTGCCAGCAGTTACCCCTCGTCTGCAGGAGAGGGGGTAAACAATGAGCAGTTCTTC.

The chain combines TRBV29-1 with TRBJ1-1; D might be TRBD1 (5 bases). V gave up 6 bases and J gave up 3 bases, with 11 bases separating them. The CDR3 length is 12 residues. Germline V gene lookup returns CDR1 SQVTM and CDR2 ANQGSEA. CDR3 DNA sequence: TGCAGCGTGGACGGGGGGGACACTGAAGCTTTCTTT. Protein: CSVDGGDTEAFF.

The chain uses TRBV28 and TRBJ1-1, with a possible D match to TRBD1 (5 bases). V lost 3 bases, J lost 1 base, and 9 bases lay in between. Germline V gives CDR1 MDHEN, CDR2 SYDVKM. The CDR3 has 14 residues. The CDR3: CASSFGQWNTEAFF. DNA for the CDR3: TGTGCCAGCAGTTTCGGACAATGGAACACTGAAGCTTTCTTT.

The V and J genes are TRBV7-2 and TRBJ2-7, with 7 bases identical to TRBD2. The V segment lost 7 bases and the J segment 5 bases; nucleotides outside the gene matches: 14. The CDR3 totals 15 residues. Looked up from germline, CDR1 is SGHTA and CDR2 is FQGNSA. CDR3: CASTLGRSGGNEQYF. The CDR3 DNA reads TGTGCCAGCACCCTAGGGCGATCCGGGGGGAACGAGCAGTACTTC. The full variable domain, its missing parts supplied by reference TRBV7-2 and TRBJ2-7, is GAGVSQSPSNKVTEKGKDVELRCDPISGHTALYWYRQSLGQGLEFLIYFQGNSAPDKSGLPSDRFSAERTGGSVSTLTIQRTQQEDSAVYLCASTLGRSGGNEQYFGPGTRLTVT.

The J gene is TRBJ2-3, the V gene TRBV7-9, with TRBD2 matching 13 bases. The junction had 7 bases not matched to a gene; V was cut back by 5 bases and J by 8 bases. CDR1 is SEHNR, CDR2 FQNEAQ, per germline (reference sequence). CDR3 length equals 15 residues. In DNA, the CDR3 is TGTGCCAGCAGCCCCCGGACTAGCGGGAGAGGTACGCAGTATTTT. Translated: CASSPRTSGRGTQYF.

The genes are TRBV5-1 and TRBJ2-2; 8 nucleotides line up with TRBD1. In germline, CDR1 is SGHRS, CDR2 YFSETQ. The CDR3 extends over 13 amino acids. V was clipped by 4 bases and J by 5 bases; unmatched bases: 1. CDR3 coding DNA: TGCGCCAGCAGCGGACAGGGTACCGGGGAGCTGTTTTTT. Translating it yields CASSGQGTGELFF.

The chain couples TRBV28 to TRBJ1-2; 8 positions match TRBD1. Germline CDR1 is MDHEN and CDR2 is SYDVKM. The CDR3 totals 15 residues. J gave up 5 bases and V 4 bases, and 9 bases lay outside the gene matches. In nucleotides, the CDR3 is TGTGCCAGCAGTTCCCACGGGACAGGAGGTTATGGCTACACCTTC. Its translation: CASSSHGTGGYGYTF.